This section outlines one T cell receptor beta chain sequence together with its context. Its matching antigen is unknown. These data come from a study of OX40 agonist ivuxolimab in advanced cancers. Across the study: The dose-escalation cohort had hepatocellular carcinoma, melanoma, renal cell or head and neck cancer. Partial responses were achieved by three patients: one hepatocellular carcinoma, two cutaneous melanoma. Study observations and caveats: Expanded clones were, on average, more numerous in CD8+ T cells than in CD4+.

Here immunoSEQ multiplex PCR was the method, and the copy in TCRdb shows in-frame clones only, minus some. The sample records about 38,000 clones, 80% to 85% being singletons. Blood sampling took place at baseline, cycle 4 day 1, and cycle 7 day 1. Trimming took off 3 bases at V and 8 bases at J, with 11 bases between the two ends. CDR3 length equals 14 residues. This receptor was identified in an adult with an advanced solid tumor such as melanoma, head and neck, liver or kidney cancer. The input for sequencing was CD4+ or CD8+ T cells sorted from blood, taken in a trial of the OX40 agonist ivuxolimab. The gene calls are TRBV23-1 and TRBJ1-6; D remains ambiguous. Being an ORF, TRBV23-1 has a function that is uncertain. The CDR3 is CASSHRNWHSPLHF. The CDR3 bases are TGCGCCAGCAGTCATCGGAACTGGCATTCACCCCTCCACTTT.